A selection of T cell receptor beta chains follows, all from one sample in a study of post-analysis software for immune sequencing data. Using its own MiXCR run on the PCR reads, TCRdb lists one record per CDR3 protein. This table has approximately 730,000 distinct CDR3 sequences, more than 45% appearing once. Sequencing used blood. These receptors were obtained from a girl aged 10-17 years with multiple sclerosis. Both conserved end residues are part of each CDR3. Fields, in order: D gene, clone size, J gene, V gene, CDR3 DNA, CDR3 protein. A D gene is named only where the DNA matches it firmly. Some rows mark clone size as missing; the rest say once, few, many or name a class of expanded clone.

>TRBD2|NA|TRBJ2-3|TRBV15
TGTGCCACCAGCAGAGACCGGGAGGGAGACACAGATACGCAGTATTTT
CATSRDREGDTDTQYF
>NA|few|TRBJ1-2|TRBV29-1
TGCAGCGTTGATGGCGTGAAGGGTTTTTTAGGCTATGGCTACACCTTC
CSVDGVKGFLGYGYTF
>NA|NA|TRBJ2-1|TRBV12-3/TRBV12-4
TGTGCCAGCAGCCGTACTAGCAGTCGACACTACAATGAGCAGTTCTTC
CASSRTSSRHYNEQFF
>NA|once|TRBJ2-1|TRBV27
TGTGCCAGCAGTTTATCGTCACTAGCAGTATCTGGCAATGAGCAGTTCTTC
CASSLSSLAVSGNEQFF
>NA|NA|TRBJ2-7|TRBV3-1
TGTGCCAGCAGCCCGTCCACCGGCGAGCAGTACTTC
CASSPSTGEQYF
>TRBD2|few|TRBJ2-1|TRBV3-1
TGTGCCAGCAGCCCCGCCCGGAGCGGGGCCAGGGATGAGCAGTTCTTC
CASSPARSGARDEQFF
>NA|NA|TRBJ1-2|TRBV14
TGTGCCAGCAGCCCTGGCTGGGCCTACTATGGCTACACCTTC
CASSPGWAYYGYTF
>NA|few|TRBJ2-6|TRBV3-1
TGTGCCAGCAGCCAAATACCGTGGGACTCGAGCTCTGGGGCCAACGTCCTGACTTTC
CASSQIPWDSSSGANVLTF
>TRBD2|NA|TRBJ2-7|TRBV7-9
TGTGCCAGCAGCTCCGGACTAGCGGGAGGGAGGGACGAGCAGTACTTC
CASSSGLAGGRDEQYF
>NA|NA|TRBJ2-7|TRBV5-6
TGTGCCAGCAGCTGGAGGGCCCCCTACGAGCAGTACTTC
CASSWRAPYEQYF
>NA|NA|TRBJ2-1|TRBV7-9
TGTGCCAGCAGGGGGACACCCAGGACTGAGCAGTTCTTC
CASRGTPRTEQFF
>TRBD1|NA|TRBJ2-5|TRBV6-5
TGTGCCAGCAAAGGGACAGGGGATCTCCAAGAGACCCAGTACTTC
CASKGTGDLQETQYF
>TRBD2|NA|TRBJ2-1|TRBV9
TGTGCCAGCAGCGTAGGAGGTAGCGGGAGAGGTGAGCAGTTCTTC
CASSVGGSGRGEQFF
>TRBD2|NA|TRBJ2-1|TRBV5-6
TGTGCCAGCAGGTACGGGGGGGGCCTTCACGAGTTCTTC
CASRYGGGLHEFF
>TRBD1|few|TRBJ1-2|TRBV9
TGTGCCAGCAGCGCTCTTCAGGGGGCCAATGGCTACACCTTC
CASSALQGANGYTF
>NA|NA|TRBJ1-1|TRBV7-9
TGTGCCAGCAGCTTAGGGGGGGCAGATGAAGCTTTCTTT
CASSLGGADEAFF
>TRBD2|NA|TRBJ2-1|TRBV29-1
TGCAGCGTTGAATTTGCCACTAGCGGGATCTACAATGAGCAGTTCTTC
CSVEFATSGIYNEQFF